This T cell receptor (beta chain) was recorded in a study of low-dose radiotherapy and immunotherapy resistance in tumors (dated 2022 in TCRdb). At the level of the whole study: In Cohort 1, each fraction delivered 0.5 Gy every 2 weeks, and the prescribed total PTV dose was 6.5 Gy. Cohort 2 received 1 Gy per fraction every two weeks, with a total of 13 Gy over 26 weeks. No randomization into treatment groups was done for the people taking part in the trial. Every two weeks, patients got intravenous cyclophosphamide at 200 mg/m2, given one day ahead of each radiation and immunotherapy administration. Starting on cycle 1 day 1, patients took 300 mg of aspirin by mouth once daily for four cycles. Eight patients were included in the translational analysis, namely three from the first dose cohort plus the first five from the second dose cohort. Patients were given nivolumab as a 240 mg flat dose every two weeks and ipilimumab at 1 mg/kg every six weeks, with both drugs delivered intravenously.

In regard to this clonotype: No cognate antigen has been identified for it. No much larger clone is present one base from it, and per-base qualities are unavailable.

The donors took part in RACIN, a single-arm, phase I, dose-escalation trial that combined nivolumab, ipilimumab, aspirin, low-dose cyclophosphamide and low-dose radiotherapy. Eligible patients had advanced, TIL-negative solid tumors. Superscript III and a set of TRAV- and TRBV-specific primers were used to synthesize first-strand cDNA, so that both TCRalpha and TCRbeta chains were covered. A roughly 19-cycle PCR with Phusion amplified the TCRs, pairing a constant-region primer with the adapter that was attached to the V primers. The MessageAmp II aRNA Amplification Kit was used to amplify the isolated mRNA, with in vitro transcription run for 16 hours at 37 degrees C. The Dynabeads mRNA DIRECT Purification Kit was used to isolate the mRNA for TCR sequencing. Indexed Illumina adapters were added in a second Phusion PCR of 25 to 30 cycles, and the PCR products were purified with AMPure XP beads. On the study's bioinformatics: Using custom Perl scripts, TCR sequences that encoded the same protein were pooled, out-of-frame sequences were dropped, and the abundance of each clonotype was calculated. Any TCR sequence backed by just one read was left out of the analysis. The metrics used to describe the repertoires included Shannon entropy, Gini index, clonality, richness, and the frequency of TCRs shared between repertoires. In TCRdb, the public reads were trimmed at Q25 with fastp and aligned with MiXCR, with productive beta chains retained. Rows matching on CDR3 protein sequence are summarized as one entry with the most common DNA and genes. The V and J calls were determined by TCRdb, not by the authors. The sample yields about 17,000 distinct CDR3 sequences; around three quarters were counted once. The ten largest clones take up approximately 5.2% of the sample.

The CDR3 has 14 amino acids, counting the end cysteine and phenylalanine. The read is trimmed to its CDR3 DNA, 42 bases read in frame from base 1. The junction carries 13 bases between V and J, which are trimmed by 7 bases and 0 bases respectively. According to the germline V gene, CDR1 reads SQVTM and CDR2 reads ANQGSEA. The chain is made from TRBV29-1 and TRBJ2-1; the D gene is not confidently resolved. The origin of this receptor is a human donor with advanced metastatic prostate, ovarian, gallbladder or colorectal cancer (not recorded which). This table probably holds off-target reads from a library built for another chain. The nucleotides read TGCAGCGCCGAGGAAAATAGCTCCTACAATGAGCAGTTCTTC. It specifies CSAEENSSYNEQFF.